This T cell receptor (beta chain) was profiled in a study of identical twins. Study-level results: Memory repertoires showed no such pattern, whereas abundant cord blood beta clonotypes carried fewer insertions.

The donors were all healthy and Caucasian. Through template switching, a universal primer site was introduced, and the cDNA contained unique molecular identifiers. TCRdb used MiXCR to reprocess the 5' RACE reads, holding one entry per CDR3 protein. The sample consists of about 260,000 distinct CDR3 sequences, approximately 7% of them appearing once. This CDR3 is built from 16 residues. Germline V lookup: CDR1 SEHNR, CDR2 FQNEAQ (reference sequence). With 5 bases clipped from V and 7 bases from J, the junction kept 11 bases outside the gene matches. This clonotype appeared many times. Its matching antigen is unknown. This same sample was also part of a study on yellow fever vaccine responses in identical twins.

The chain links TRBV7-9 to TRBJ1-4, with TRBD1 matching 9 bases. This receptor was identified in a woman between 18 and 30 years old in good health. Sequenced material: memory (CD45RO+) T cells sorted from blood. The chain's CDR3 is CASSAVDRGRSEKLFF. The CDR3 region has the DNA TGTGCCAGCAGCGCCGTGGACAGGGGACGGTCTGAAAAACTGTTTTTT.